Shown below are 28 T cell receptor beta chains from a single sample sequenced in a study of T cells in Graves' hyperthyroidism and ophthalmopathy. RNA transcripts yielded amplified TCR beta CDR3 regions. HTBI primers were employed in a first-round RT-PCR of the TCR CDR3. TCRdb recomputed calls from the multiplex PCR reads with MiXCR, one row per CDR3 protein. The table records some 420,000 distinct CDR3 sequences, around 15% of them present only once. Sequences were obtained from blood. Receptors were obtained from a woman younger than 35 with Graves' hyperthyroidism.

This clonotype was found many times. The chain employs TRBV12-3 or TRBV12-4 and TRBJ2-3, with TRBD2 matching 10 bases. The CDR3 sequence is 14 residues long. Trimming at V came to 6 bases and at J to 5 bases, leaving 5 bases not matched to a gene. The CDR3 region is CASRIAGGLDTQYF. The CDR3 DNA is TGTGCCAGCAGAATAGCGGGAGGATTAGATACGCAGTATTTT.

The J gene is TRBJ2-1, the V gene TRBV7-2, with 11 bases matching TRBD2. Looked up from germline, CDR1 is SGHTA and CDR2 is FQGNSA. This CDR3 contains 16 residues. J lost 7 bases, V lost 3 bases, and 8 bases had no gene match. The DNA of the CDR3 is TGTGCCAGCAGCTTTAGGGTTAGCGGGAGGGGAAATGAGCAGTTCTTC. It specifies CASSFRVSGRGNEQFF.

Comment on this clonotype: A much bigger clone sits one base away, suggesting this may be a read error. The chain recombines TRBV27 with TRBJ1-5, with D maybe TRBD1 (5 bases). Germline CDR1 is MNHEY and CDR2 is SMNVEV (reference sequence). CDR3 length: 13 amino acids. The CDR3 here is CAGSLGGREPQHF. Written as DNA, the CDR3 is TGTGCCGGCAGTTTGGGGGGGAGAGAGCCCCAGCATTTT.

There are many counts of this clonotype. The V and J genes are TRBV5-6 and TRBJ1-2; possible D gene TRBD1, 5 bases. The CDR3 has 15 amino acids. Per germline, CDR1 SGHDT and CDR2 YYEEEE. V was cut by 3 bases and J by 3 bases, with 15 bases left in between. The CDR3: CASSSRAGAYYGYTF. The CDR3 bases are TGTGCCAGCAGCTCGCGGGCCGGGGCTTACTATGGCTACACCTTC.

This clonotype was found many times. The chain is built from TRBV28 and TRBJ1-2; 7 bases line up with TRBD1. CDR1 and CDR2 (germline): MDHEN, SYDVKM. The J segment lost 6 bases and the V segment lost 5 bases, leaving 12 bases of the junction unmatched. The CDR3 has 15 amino acids. In nucleotides, the CDR3 is TGTGCCAGCAGTCCCGGGACAGCAGGTTTTAATGGCTACACCTTC. Residues: CASSPGTAGFNGYTF.

This clonotype has ten or more counts. The chain uses TRBV20-1 and TRBJ2-1; D call uncertain. The CDR3 totals 14 residues. Germline V gene data show CDR1 as DFQATT and CDR2 as SNEGSKA (reference sequence). Deletions cut 0 bases from V and 5 bases from J, with 11 bases between. DNA of the CDR3: TGCAGTGCTAGAGATACGGCAGGAAACAATGAGCAGTTCTTC. The encoded protein is CSARDTAGNNEQFF.

The V and J genes are TRBV5-1 and TRBJ2-7; TRBD1 agrees at 10 bases. CDR1 is SGHRS and CDR2 is YFSETQ in the germline V gene. Trimming cost V 4 bases and J 6 bases; bases outside gene matches: 19. The CDR3 has 18 amino acids. CDR3 DNA sequence: TGCGCCAGCAGCCCAACTCGTTCGGGGACAGGGGCGGGGAGCGAGCAGTACTTC. Amino acids: CASSPTRSGTGAGSEQYF.

This clonotype occurred many times. The chain is built from TRBV28 and TRBJ2-1, with D perhaps TRBD1 or TRBD2 (6 bases each). The germline gives CDR1 MDHEN, CDR2 SYDVKM. Trimming shortened V by 6 bases and J by 5 bases, and 20 bases separated the two germline ends. The CDR3 contains 16 residues. DNA for the CDR3: TGTGCCAGCAGAATACTAGCTAGGACAGCGAACAATGAGCAGTTCTTC. Translation: CASRILARTANNEQFF.

This clonotype was seen a handful of times. A much more abundant neighbour one base away suggests this may be a read error. The CDR3 does not close with the conserved phenylalanine or tryptophan, likely indicating a read error. The rearrangement joins TRBV10-3 to TRBJ1-1; D is ambiguous. This CDR3 region has 12 residues. Trimming shortened V by 4 bases and J by 6 bases, and 9 bases separated the two germline ends. CDR1 and CDR2 (germline): ENHRY, SYGVKD. As DNA, the CDR3 is TGTGCCATCAGTGGTGCAGGAGCTGAAGCTTTCCTT. Amino acid sequence: CAISGAGAEAFL.

The chain carries TRBV4-1 and TRBJ2-5, with TRBD2 matching over 16 bases. Germline V gene lookup returns CDR1 MGHRA and CDR2 YSYEKL. The CDR3 extends over 21 amino acids. Trimming at V came to 2 bases and at J to 5 bases, leaving 17 bases not matched to a gene. DNA of the CDR3: TGCGCCAGCAGCCAAAAGGGCGTGGGACTAGCGGGAGGGCCTTTAGAGGAGACCCAGTACTTC. Its translation: CASSQKGVGLAGGPLEETQYF.

This clonotype was seen at least ten times. The chain combines TRBV29-1 with TRBJ2-7; tentatively, D is TRBD2 (7 bases). This CDR3 region has 19 residues. V was shortened by 1 base and J by 0 bases, with 25 bases between the two germline ends. Germline CDR1 reads SQVTM; CDR2 reads ANQGSEA. The CDR3 bases are TGCAGCGTTGAAGTCCCCCTCGGAGCTAGCGGACAGAGCTCCTACGAGCAGTACTTC. This sequence encodes CSVEVPLGASGQSSYEQYF.

The chain couples TRBV10-3 to TRBJ2-6; D is uncertain. CDR1 ENHRY and CDR2 SYGVKD come from the germline V gene. V lost 3 bases to trimming and J lost 0 bases, with 6 bases between them. The CDR3 loop spans 15 amino acids. CDR3 coding DNA: TGTGCCATCAGTGAATCCCACTCTGGGGCCAACGTCCTGACTTTC. It codes for CAISESHSGANVLTF.

This clonotype has at least ten counts. The chain combines TRBV7-6 with TRBJ2-1; 10 bases fit TRBD2. V lost 5 bases and J lost 4; bases outside the gene matches: 5. CDR1 and CDR2 (germline): SGHVS, FNYEAQ. The length of the CDR3 is 15 residues. The CDR3 DNA is TGTGCCAGCAGCGCCGGGACTAGCGAGTACAATGAGCAGTTCTTC. This encodes CASSAGTSEYNEQFF.

This clonotype was counted many times. This chain links TRBV12-3 or TRBV12-4 with TRBJ2-7, with a weak D call TRBD1 (6 bases). This CDR3 has 14 amino acids. Between the trimmed V and J ends, which lost 5 bases and 0 bases, there was a span of 11 bases. CDR3 nucleotide sequence: TGTGCCAGCAGTGCCAGACAGGTCTCCTACGAGCAGTACTTC. The encoded protein is CASSARQVSYEQYF.

The rearrangement uses TRBV27 and TRBJ2-5; 12 nucleotides match TRBD2. Losses at the gene ends were 5 bases for V and 4 bases for J; bases not matched to a gene: 8. The CDR3 spans 16 residues. The germline CDR1 and CDR2 sequences are MNHEY and SMNVEV (reference sequence). CDR3: CASSRRLAGVGETQYF. The CDR3 bases are TGTGCCAGCAGTCGAAGACTAGCGGGAGTAGGAGAGACCCAGTACTTC.

The chain employs TRBV28 and TRBJ2-1; 7 bases are a match to TRBD2. TRBJ2-7 matches the DNA end more closely, so the J call is doubtful. Germline loops: CDR1 MDHEN, CDR2 SYDVKM. The CDR3 is 15 amino acids. The CDR3: CASSPGGGSYNEQYF. As DNA, the CDR3 is TGTGCCAGCAGCCCCGGCGGGGGTTCCTACAATGAGCAGTACTTC.

The CDR3 DNA follows: TGTGCCAGCAGCCCTTCATTGACAGGGGGACTTGAAAAACTGTTTTTT. It is translated as CASSPSLTGGLEKLFF. The V and J genes are TRBV7-2 and TRBJ1-4, with 9 positions matching TRBD1. The ends lost 5 bases at V and 7 bases at J; junction bases unmatched: 11. CDR1 SGHTA and CDR2 FQGNSA come from the germline V gene. The CDR3 spans 16 residues.

This clonotype was seen repeatedly, ten times or more. The CDR3 bases are TGCAGCGTGATAGGCAGCGGGAGCTACAATGAGCAGTTCTTC. Translated: CSVIGSGSYNEQFF. This sequence joins TRBV29-1 and TRBJ2-1; 8 bases fit TRBD2. V lost 6 bases to trimming and J lost 3 bases; unmatched junction nucleotides: 7. CDR3 length: 14 residues. Germline-derived CDR1 and CDR2 are SQVTM and ANQGSEA.

This clonotype appeared many times. The chain combines TRBV11-2 with TRBJ2-7; possible D gene TRBD2, 6 bases. V dropped 4 bases and J dropped 5 bases, with 15 bases sitting between them. CDR3 length: 14 amino acids. Germline V gives CDR1 SGHAT, CDR2 FQNNGV. The CDR3 DNA sequence: TGTGCCAGCAGCTCTGCTGAGGGGAGGAACGAGCAGTACTTC. Its protein product is CASSSAEGRNEQYF.

The V gene is TRBV9, the J gene TRBJ2-7; tentative D call: TRBD1 (5 bases). The germline V gene has CDR1 SGDLS and CDR2 YYNGEE. This CDR3 contains 15 residues. Trimming left V 3 bases short and J 5 bases short, with 18 bases between. This CDR3 reads CASSAGAAGNHEQYF. The CDR3, as DNA: TGTGCCAGCAGCGCCGGAGCCGCAGGGAACCACGAGCAGTACTTC. The full variable domain, with the rest looked up from reference TRBV9 and TRBJ2-7, is DSGVTQTPKHLITATGQRVTLRCSPRSGDLSVYWYQQSLDQGLQFLIQYYNGEERAKGNILERFSAQQFPDLHSELNLSSLELGDSALYFCASSAGAAGNHEQYFGPGTRLTVT.

In this sample, this clonotype turned up many times. This chain uses TRBV5-1 with TRBJ2-5; 8 nucleotides agree with TRBD2. This CDR3 comprises 14 residues. Germline V gives CDR1 SGHRS, CDR2 YFSETQ. Trimming removed 4 bases from V and 3 bases from J; junction bases left unmatched: 5. The CDR3 here is CASSTGGSEETQYF. In DNA form, the CDR3 reads TGCGCCAGCAGCACGGGAGGGTCCGAAGAGACCCAGTACTTC.

The rearrangement uses TRBV11-2 and TRBJ2-3; TRBD1 aligns across 9 bases. Germline V gene sequence: CDR1 SGHAT, CDR2 FQNNGV. The CDR3 totals 16 residues. Trimming removed 5 bases from V and 4 bases from J; junction bases left unmatched: 10. The CDR3 DNA reads TGTGCCAGCAGCCAAGGACAGGGGCGATACGCAGATACGCAGTATTTT. It yields the protein CASSQGQGRYADTQYF.

This clonotype was seen ten or more times. The chain employs TRBV7-8 and TRBJ2-7; 9 bases are a match to TRBD2. The junction had 12 bases not matched to a gene; V was cut back by 5 bases and J by 1 base. Germline V gene data show CDR1 as SGHVS and CDR2 as FQNEAQ. This CDR3 region has 17 residues. The CDR3 protein is CASSPSLAAGGSYEQYF. Written as DNA, the CDR3 is TGTGCCAGCAGCCCAAGCCTAGCGGCGGGAGGGTCCTACGAGCAGTACTTC.

The rearrangement uses TRBV9 and TRBJ1-2; tentative D call: TRBD1 (6 bases). This CDR3 comprises 18 residues. CDR1 SGDLS and CDR2 YYNGEE come from the germline V gene. V lost 6 bases to trimming and J lost 4 bases, with 28 bases between them. The CDR3: CASTEGDNSRPGGYGYTF. In DNA, the CDR3 is TGTGCCAGCACCGAGGGGGACAATTCCCGCCCCGGCGGCTATGGCTACACCTTC.

At least ten counts were recorded for this clonotype. The chain uses TRBV20-1 and TRBJ2-5; 13 nucleotides align to TRBD2. Unmatched junction bases numbered 19, after V lost 6 bases and J lost 6 bases. Germline CDR1 DFQATT, CDR2 SNEGSKA (reference sequence). This CDR3 has 18 residues. The CDR3 DNA follows: TGCAGTGCACTACCTACCCATAGGACTAGCGGGAGAGCCAAGACCCAGTACTTC. It specifies CSALPTHRTSGRAKTQYF.

The sample holds many counts of this clonotype. The V call is TRBV29-1, the J call TRBJ1-1; D not resolved. Germline V gives CDR1 SQVTM, CDR2 ANQGSEA. This CDR3 is 12 amino acids long. With 4 bases removed from V and 11 bases from J, the gap between germline ends came to 17 bases. CDR3 loop: CSVAGWRIGAFF. CDR3 nucleotides: TGCAGCGTTGCGGGTTGGAGGATTGGGGCTTTCTTT.

This clonotype showed up just a few times. The chain carries TRBV7-3 and TRBJ2-1, with a weak D call TRBD2 (6 bases). Germline lookup yields CDR1 SGHTA and CDR2 FQGTGA. Trimming shortened V by 6 bases and J by 0 bases, and 15 bases separated the two germline ends. The CDR3 loop spans 16 amino acids. DNA of the CDR3: TGTGCCAGCAGTTATTCGGGGGTGAGCTCCTACAATGAGCAGTTCTTC. Its protein product is CASSYSGVSSYNEQFF.

The table lists this clonotype with many counts. The chain uses TRBV12-5 and TRBJ2-1; 10 bases agree with TRBD2. This CDR3 region has 16 residues. After removal of 7 bases from V and 5 bases from J, the junction contained 11 bases not matched to a gene. Germline CDR1 is LGHNT and CDR2 is FRNRAP. The CDR3 is CASAPRLAGRNNEQFF. As DNA, the CDR3 is TGTGCTAGTGCCCCTCGACTAGCGGGTAGGAACAATGAGCAGTTCTTC.